The 2 T cell receptor beta chains reported below all come from one sample, sequenced in a study of T cells in Graves' hyperthyroidism and ophthalmopathy (dated by TCRdb to between 2018 and 2021). The protocol used for the library was multiplex PCR. These reads were obtained on an Illumina HiSeq 2000. The TCR beta CDR3 regions were amplified from the RNA transcripts. For the first round of RT-PCR on the TCR CDR3, the HTBI primer set was used together with the Qiagen OneStep RT-PCR kit. TCRdb reprocessing: public reads trimmed at Q25 with fastp, clones called with MiXCR, in-frame beta chains kept. Rows are combined by CDR3 protein, so each entry shows the most common genes and DNA. The sample profile shows around 450,000 distinct CDR3 sequences; approximately 14% of them were found once. The ten most abundant clones make up roughly 4.8% of the sample. The sample comprised blood. These receptor sequences come from a woman aged 18 to 35 with Graves' hyperthyroidism.

This clonotype has a handful of counts. The chain has TRBV28 and TRBJ1-4, with 9 bases lining up with TRBD1. Trimming at V came to 6 bases and at J to 4 bases, leaving 3 bases not matched to a gene. This CDR3 is 14 amino acids long. The germline V gene has CDR1 MDHEN and CDR2 SYDVKM. The CDR3 nucleotides are TGTGCCAGCAGAAAGACAGGGGGTAATGAAAAACTGTTTTTT. It translates to CASRKTGGNEKLFF.

The sample holds a few counts of this clonotype. Possible read error: a much larger clone is one base away. The CDR3 DNA reads as TGTGCCAGCAGTCCCGTGGGCGAGCAGTACTTC. Residues: CASSPVGEQYF. The chain joins TRBV28 to TRBJ2-7; D remains unclear. The V end was cut by 5 bases, the J end by 6 bases, with 8 bases between. The CDR3 length is 11 residues. CDR1 and CDR2 (germline): MDHEN, SYDVKM. Drawing the rest from reference TRBV28 and TRBJ2-7, the complete variable domain is DVKVTQSSRYLVKRTGEKVFLECVQDMDHENMFWYRQDPGLGLRLIYFSYDVKMKEKGDIPEGYSVSREKKERFSLILESASTNQTSMYLCASSPVGEQYFGPGTRLTVT.